The 16 T cell receptor beta chains given below trace back to one sample, sequenced in a study of shared clonotypes between healthy human individuals. TCRdb keeps only in-frame clones here, not all; method: immunoSEQ multiplex PCR. In the table there are 650,000 to 700,000 clones, 90% of which are singletons. Sequenced sample: memory CD8+ T cells from PBMCs. Subset reported: CD45RO+ cells pooled with CCR7-negative TemRA cells. These receptors came from a man younger than 35 in good health. Some clones in this sample may be carry-over from other donors' samples.

The chain has TRBV11-2 and TRBJ2-7; perhaps TRBD1 as D (5 bases). V shed 0 bases and J shed 1 base, with 10 bases lying between them. CDR1 and CDR2 (germline): SGHAT, FQNNGV. The CDR3 has 15 residues. The CDR3 spells CASSLDLGQSYEQYF. CDR3 bases: TGTGCCAGCAGCTTAGATCTAGGACAATCCTACGAGCAGTACTTC.

The genes are TRBV28 and TRBJ2-1; D unclear. V shed 4 bases and J shed 5 bases, with 9 bases lying between them. The germline V gene encodes CDR1 MDHEN and CDR2 SYDVKM. The CDR3 spans 13 residues. The CDR3 nucleotides are TGTGCCAGCAGTTCCGCCTGGGACAATGAGCAGTTCTTC. Amino acid sequence: CASSSAWDNEQFF.

The V gene is TRBV29-1, the J gene TRBJ1-5, with D uncertain. The CDR3 totals 13 residues. Germline V gene data show CDR1 as SQVTM and CDR2 as ANQGSEA. V lost 6 bases and J lost 7, with 16 bases in between. The CDR3 sequence is CSVGFGPRQPQHF. The CDR3 DNA follows: TGCAGCGTCGGCTTTGGTCCCAGGCAGCCCCAGCATTTT. The full variable domain, completed using reference TRBV29-1 and TRBJ1-5, is SAVISQKPSRDICQRGTSLTIQCQVDSQVTMMFWYRQQPGQSLTLIATANQGSEATYESGFVIDKFPISRPNLTFSTLTVSNMSPEDSSIYLCSVGFGPRQPQHFGDGTRLSIL.

V and J are TRBV9 and TRBJ1-1; D remains unclear. Germline V gene sequence: CDR1 SGDLS, CDR2 YYNGEE. Between the trimmed V and J ends, which lost 1 base and 1 base, there was a span of 11 bases. The CDR3 is made up of 15 amino acids. CDR3 in amino acids: CASSVSPAPNTEAFF. CDR3 DNA sequence: TGTGCCAGCAGCGTATCTCCAGCTCCGAACACTGAAGCTTTCTTT.

The V and J genes are TRBV7-9 and TRBJ2-1; D unresolved. Looked up from germline, CDR1 is SEHNR and CDR2 is FQNEAQ (reference sequence). The CDR3 spans 12 residues. Trimming shortened V by 5 bases and J by 6 bases, and 8 bases separated the two germline ends. The CDR3 loop reads CASSLNPNEQFF. DNA of the CDR3: TGTGCCAGCAGCCTCAACCCCAATGAGCAGTTCTTC. Supplemented by reference TRBV7-9 and TRBJ2-1, the full variable domain reads DTGVSQNPRHKITKRGQNVTFRCDPISEHNRLYWYRQTLGQGPEFLTYFQNEAQLEKSRLLSDRFSAERPKGSFSTLEIQRTEQGDSAMYLCASSLNPNEQFFGPGTRLTVL.

The CDR3 is CASSLQGLWTEAFF. The CDR3 bases are TGTGCCAGCAGCTTACAGGGACTATGGACTGAAGCTTTCTTT. This sequence joins TRBV6-5 and TRBJ1-1; TRBD1 is a possible D gene (6 bases). The CDR3 extends over 14 amino acids. The V end was cut by 6 bases, the J end by 5 bases, with 16 bases between. Germline CDR1 reads MNHEY; CDR2 reads SVGAGI.

The rearrangement links TRBV5-6 to TRBJ2-2; TRBD1 aligns across 7 bases. The V and J ends lost 3 bases and 0 bases, in that order; junction bases with no gene match: 2. The CDR3 has 15 residues. Germline V gives CDR1 SGHDT, CDR2 YYEEEE. CDR3 sequence (DNA): TGTGCCAGCAGCTGGGGACAGCCGAACACCGGGGAGCTGTTTTTT. Its translation is CASSWGQPNTGELFF.

The chain is built from TRBV5-1 and TRBJ2-3, with TRBD2 identical over 12 bases. Germline assignment: CDR1 SGHRS and CDR2 YFSETQ. J lost 3 bases, V lost 3 bases, and 8 bases had no gene match. This CDR3 region has 17 residues. CDR3 bases: TGCGCCAGCAGCTGGGACAGCCTAGCGGGAGGGACAGATACGCAGTATTTT. This sequence encodes CASSWDSLAGGTDTQYF.

This clone has a single count. The chain combines TRBV6-5 with TRBJ2-3; 7 nucleotides match TRBD2. CDR1 MNHEY and CDR2 SVGAGI come from the germline V gene. V lost 5 bases and J lost 5; bases outside the gene matches: 4. The CDR3 is made up of 13 amino acids. The CDR3 DNA reads as TGTGCCAGCAGTCGGACTAGTGGAGATACGCAGTATTTT. It encodes CASSRTSGDTQYF.

The CDR3 nucleotides are TGTGCCAGCAGTTTTCCTCGGACAGATACGAACTACAATGAGCAGTTCTTC. It specifies CASSFPRTDTNYNEQFF. The genes are TRBV28 and TRBJ2-1; tentative D call: TRBD1 (6 bases). Trimming removed 3 bases from V and 3 bases from J, with 18 bases in between. The germline gives CDR1 MDHEN, CDR2 SYDVKM. The length of the CDR3 is 17 residues.

This chain uses TRBV5-6 with TRBJ2-4; maybe TRBD2 (6 bases). Between the trimmed V and J ends, which lost 0 bases and 9 bases, there was a span of 16 bases. In germline, CDR1 is SGHDT, CDR2 YYEEEE. The CDR3 is 15 amino acids. The CDR3 sequence is CASSLVGRERGIQYF. The CDR3 DNA sequence: TGTGCCAGCAGCTTGGTGGGGCGGGAAAGGGGCATTCAGTACTTC.

The V gene is TRBV28, the J gene TRBJ2-1; no firm D call. The CDR3 runs to 14 residues. Between the trimmed V and J ends, which lost 2 bases and 7 bases, there was a span of 12 bases. CDR1 and CDR2 from the germline V gene are MDHEN and SYDVKM. The CDR3 spells CASSLNQFLNEQFF. In nucleotides, the CDR3 is TGTGCCAGCAGTTTAAACCAATTTCTGAATGAGCAGTTCTTC.

This clone came up a few times. The gene calls are TRBV9 and TRBJ1-1; TRBD1 is a possible D gene (5 bases). V lost 7 bases to trimming and J lost 4 bases, with 11 bases between them. CDR1 is SGDLS, CDR2 YYNGEE, per germline. This CDR3 region has 12 residues. CDR3 loop: CASAGGGTEAFF. The DNA of the CDR3 is TGTGCCAGCGCCGGGGGGGGCACTGAAGCTTTCTTT.

This chain links TRBV7-2 with TRBJ2-5; 8 bases align to TRBD1. CDR1 is SGHTA, CDR2 FQGNSA, per germline. This CDR3 is 15 amino acids long. The V segment lost 4 bases and the J segment 3 bases; nucleotides outside the gene matches: 7. The CDR3 reads CASSSYQGAKETQYF. The CDR3 DNA reads TGTGCCAGCAGCTCATATCAGGGGGCCAAAGAGACCCAGTACTTC.

The chain joins TRBV28 to TRBJ1-4; 11 bases are a match to TRBD1. V shed 10 bases and J 4 bases; nucleotides not matched to a gene: 17. Per the germline V gene, CDR1 is MDHEN and CDR2 is SYDVKM. CDR3 length: 18 amino acids. The CDR3 nucleotides read TGTGCCACTAGTAGGGAAAGGGACAGGGGGACGCTTAATGAAAAACTGTTTTTT. Translated, it gives CATSRERDRGTLNEKLFF. Looking up the rest from reference TRBV28 and TRBJ1-4 gives the full variable domain: DVKVTQSSRYLVKRTGEKVFLECVQDMDHENMFWYRQDPGLGLRLIYFSYDVKMKEKGDIPEGYSVSREKKERFSLILESASTNQTSMYLCATSRERDRGTLNEKLFFGSGTQLSVL.

The chain combines TRBV7-9 with TRBJ2-7; a possible D gene is TRBD1 (5 bases). The CDR3 consists of 15 residues. V lost 3 bases and J lost 0, with 12 bases in between. The germline V gene has CDR1 SEHNR and CDR2 FQNEAQ (reference sequence). The CDR3 nucleotides are TGTGCCAGCAGCTTTGGGGCAGGTTCCTCCTACGAGCAGTACTTC. Its translation is CASSFGAGSSYEQYF.